This T cell receptor beta chain was captured by sequencing in a study of cytomegalovirus exposure and HLA in healthy donors. Study results and limitations: The listing of approximately 160 TCR beta chains classed them as cytomegalovirus-associated.

The PCR used 60 Vbeta and 13 Jbeta primers. Sequencing was performed with immunoSEQ multiplex PCR; in TCRdb, only in-frame clones are kept and a portion is missing. Of roughly 200,000 clones listed, around 87% are singletons. For this clone: Its antigen is still unknown.

The sequence was obtained from a man aged 25 to 45 in good health and CMV-seronegative. Material: PBMCs.

The DNA of the CDR3 is TGTGCCAGCAGCTTAGCATCCGATCCCGGTTGGGAGCAGTACTTC. Translated: CASSLASDPGWEQYF. This sequence joins TRBV11-2 and TRBJ2-7, with unresolved D. The V and J ends lost 1 base and 7 bases respectively, with 17 bases between them. CDR3 length equals 15 residues. The germline CDR1 and CDR2 sequences are SGHAT and FQNNGV.